This T cell receptor beta chain was recorded in a study of blood T cell repertoires in COVID-19. Germline V gene data show CDR1 as ENHRY and CDR2 as SYGVKD. V dropped 4 bases and J dropped 7 bases, with 25 bases sitting between them. This CDR3 comprises 17 residues. Using immunoSEQ multiplex PCR, the repertoire was profiled, and TCRdb retains in-frame clones only, with some absent. The profile shows some 500,000 clones, roughly nine tenths of them singletons. While infection was still active, Seattle patients were enrolled and then followed longitudinally. Input material: peripheral blood. The clonotype was recovered from a woman aged 50 to 60 with COVID-19, enrolled during active disease. V usage is TRBV10-3 and J usage is TRBJ2-5, with a weak D call TRBD2 (6 bases). The CDR3 sequence is CAISALPFRTGETTQYF. The CDR3 coding sequence is TGTGCCATCAGTGCGCTCCCGTTCAGGACGGGGGAAACGACCCAGTACTTC.